This T cell receptor beta chain stems from a study of identifying expanded T cells in peripheral blood. As to this clone: Antigen: not known.

V lost 2 bases and J 2 bases, leaving 8 bases between the germline ends. Germline assignment: CDR1 SGDLS and CDR2 YYNGEE. This CDR3 contains 15 residues. Measured with immunoSEQ multiplex PCR; TCRdb has only the in-frame clones, and not every one. This table holds tens of thousands of clones, about 83% found once. Findings and limits, study-wide: Clone count variance between roughly two-week samples rose with total template count.

Sequenced input: blood. This clonotype was obtained from a person aged 18 to 75 in good health. The chain carries TRBV9 and TRBJ2-6; possible D gene TRBD1, 6 bases. The DNA of the CDR3 is TGTGCCAGCAGCGTTAACAGGGCTGGGGCCAACGTCCTGACTTTC. Translating it yields CASSVNRAGANVLTF.